This TCR beta chain is from a study of T cells in localized non-small cell lung cancer. Regarding the study as a whole: Across samples, adjacent lung featured a median around 55 of the top 100 tumor clones. Clonality peaked in uninvolved adjacent lung rather than tumor. Prolonged overall survival went with higher T cell density in the blood.

V trimming: 3 bases; J trimming: 6 bases; junction bases outside the gene matches: 2. Germline loops: CDR1 SQVTM, CDR2 ANQGSEA. The CDR3 has 12 amino acids. Details on this clone: No antigen is known for it.

The assay was immunoSEQ multiplex PCR, and TCRdb's table has in-frame clones only and misses some. The table records about 83,000 clones, around 80% of them present only once. This TCR was recovered from a female donor of 60 years or more with stage I lung adenocarcinoma. This material consisted of peripheral blood, taken before any cancer treatment. The chain has TRBV29-1 and TRBJ2-5; 9 bases line up with TRBD2. The CDR3 DNA follows: TGCAGCGTTGATAGCGGGGGAAAGACCCAGTACTTC. Its protein is CSVDSGGKTQYF.